This is a list of T cell receptor beta chains from one sample in a study of blood T cells in healthy people across ages. TCRdb itself ran the 5' RACE reads through MiXCR, one entry per CDR3 protein. The repertoire includes 700,000 to 1,000,000 distinct CDR3 sequences, approximately 44% of them detected once, and nearly 20% sits in the top ten. Sequenced sample: blood. Every receptor here comes from a man aged 55-75 years in good health. Each CDR3 is given with its conserved first and last residue. Size values are once, few and many counts, or a class for expanded clones, and some rows have none.

abundance: NA; j_gene: TRBJ2-3; v_gene: TRBV7-9; CDR3aa: CASSTPDRAVGDTQYF
abundance: NA; j_gene: TRBJ1-2; v_gene: TRBV20-1; CDR3aa: CSARDRTVDYGYTF
abundance: NA; j_gene: TRBJ2-1; v_gene: TRBV12-3/TRBV12-4; CDR3aa: CASSLRDRGGGEQFF
abundance: NA; j_gene: TRBJ1-2; v_gene: TRBV2; CDR3aa: CASSAGQGVRYGYTF
abundance: NA; j_gene: TRBJ2-5; v_gene: TRBV10-3; CDR3aa: CAISGAGRQETQYF
abundance: NA; j_gene: TRBJ2-1; v_gene: TRBV15; CDR3aa: CATSTRTGGFSEQFF
abundance: NA; j_gene: TRBJ2-7; v_gene: TRBV11-3; CDR3aa: CASTQGGSYEQYF
abundance: once; j_gene: TRBJ2-1; v_gene: TRBV6-5; CDR3aa: CASSFGRDNEQFF
abundance: NA; j_gene: TRBJ2-3; v_gene: TRBV18; CDR3aa: CASSPAPIQGANKDTQYF
abundance: NA; j_gene: TRBJ2-1; v_gene: TRBV11-3; CDR3aa: CASSFSEAGNEQFF
abundance: NA; j_gene: TRBJ2-3; v_gene: TRBV30; CDR3aa: CAWRAEQTSTDAQYF
abundance: NA; j_gene: TRBJ2-7; v_gene: TRBV25-1; CDR3aa: CASSASPRYEQYF
abundance: NA; j_gene: TRBJ2-6; v_gene: TRBV7-2; CDR3aa: CASRVPGQGMRSGANVLTF
abundance: NA; j_gene: TRBJ2-2; v_gene: TRBV20-1; CDR3aa: CSAETGYTGELFF
abundance: NA; j_gene: TRBJ1-2; v_gene: TRBV29-1; CDR3aa: CSVERGNHGYTF
abundance: NA; j_gene: TRBJ1-2; v_gene: TRBV20-1; CDR3aa: CSAARRSNYGYTF
abundance: NA; j_gene: TRBJ1-5; v_gene: TRBV7-2; CDR3aa: CASSLEPGGRGQPQHF
abundance: NA; j_gene: TRBJ1-1; v_gene: TRBV18; CDR3aa: CASSPGLAEAFF
abundance: NA; j_gene: TRBJ1-2; v_gene: TRBV7-2; CDR3aa: CASSLGTALPGYTF
abundance: few; j_gene: TRBJ1-5; v_gene: TRBV12-3/TRBV12-4; CDR3aa: CASSLGEHQPQHF
abundance: few; j_gene: TRBJ2-1; v_gene: TRBV11-2; CDR3aa: CASSRQAYNEQFF
abundance: NA; j_gene: TRBJ2-3; v_gene: TRBV27; CDR3aa: CASSFGGTDTQYF
abundance: NA; j_gene: TRBJ2-3; v_gene: TRBV6-2/TRBV6-3; CDR3aa: CASSYVQTDTQYF
abundance: NA; j_gene: TRBJ1-1; v_gene: TRBV2; CDR3aa: CASSSDRAIEAFF
abundance: NA; j_gene: TRBJ1-5; v_gene: TRBV5-1; CDR3aa: CASSWDSDFPQHF
abundance: NA; j_gene: TRBJ2-5; v_gene: TRBV20-1; CDR3aa: CSAKQAYQETQYF
abundance: few; j_gene: TRBJ2-7; v_gene: TRBV5-1; CDR3aa: CASSFTDASYEQYF
abundance: NA; j_gene: TRBJ1-4; v_gene: TRBV11-3; CDR3aa: CASSGGSEKLFF
abundance: few; j_gene: TRBJ1-2; v_gene: TRBV4-3; CDR3aa: CASSQDTRGPTTNYGYTF